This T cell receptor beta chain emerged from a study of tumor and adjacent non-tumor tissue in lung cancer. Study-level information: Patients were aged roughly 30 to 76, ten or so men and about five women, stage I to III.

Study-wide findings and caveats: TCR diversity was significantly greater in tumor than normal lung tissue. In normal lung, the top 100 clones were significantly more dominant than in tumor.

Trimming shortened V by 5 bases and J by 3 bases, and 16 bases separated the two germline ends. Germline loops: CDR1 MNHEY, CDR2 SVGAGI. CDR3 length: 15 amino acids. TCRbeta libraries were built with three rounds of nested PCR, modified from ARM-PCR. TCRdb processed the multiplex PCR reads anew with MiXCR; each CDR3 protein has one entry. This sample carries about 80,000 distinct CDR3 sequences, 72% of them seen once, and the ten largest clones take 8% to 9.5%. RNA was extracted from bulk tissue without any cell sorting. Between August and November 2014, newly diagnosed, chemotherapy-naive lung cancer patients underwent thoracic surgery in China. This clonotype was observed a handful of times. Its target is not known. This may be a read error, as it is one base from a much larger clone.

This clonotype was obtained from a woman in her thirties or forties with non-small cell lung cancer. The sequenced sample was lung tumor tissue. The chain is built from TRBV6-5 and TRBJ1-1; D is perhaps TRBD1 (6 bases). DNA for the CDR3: TGTGCCAGCAGTCGATCGACAAGGGGGGACACTGAAGCTTTCTTT. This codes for CASSRSTRGDTEAFF.